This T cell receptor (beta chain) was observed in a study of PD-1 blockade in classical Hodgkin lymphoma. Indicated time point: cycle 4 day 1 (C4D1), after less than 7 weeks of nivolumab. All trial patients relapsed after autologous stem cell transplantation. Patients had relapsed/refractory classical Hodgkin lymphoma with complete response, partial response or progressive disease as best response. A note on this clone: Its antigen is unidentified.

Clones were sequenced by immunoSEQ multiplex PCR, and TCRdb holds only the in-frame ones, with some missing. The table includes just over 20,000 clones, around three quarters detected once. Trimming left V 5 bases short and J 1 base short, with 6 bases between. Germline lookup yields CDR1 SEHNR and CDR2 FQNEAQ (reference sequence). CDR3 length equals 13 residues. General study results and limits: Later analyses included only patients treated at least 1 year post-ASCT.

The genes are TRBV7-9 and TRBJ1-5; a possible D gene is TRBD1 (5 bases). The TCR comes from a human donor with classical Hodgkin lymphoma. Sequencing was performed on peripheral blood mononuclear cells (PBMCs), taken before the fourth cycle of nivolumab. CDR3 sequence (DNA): TGTGCCAGCAGCAAGGGGAGCAATCAGCCCCAGCATTTT. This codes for CASSKGSNQPQHF. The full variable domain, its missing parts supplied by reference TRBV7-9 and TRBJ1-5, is DTGVSQNPRHKITKRGQNVTFRCDPISEHNRLYWYRQTLGQGPEFLTYFQNEAQLEKSRLLSDRFSAERPKGSFSTLEIQRTEQGDSAMYLCASSKGSNQPQHFGDGTRLSIL.